Below are 15 T cell receptor beta chains sequenced from a single sample in a study of glioma-infiltrating T cells. Amplification of TCR alpha and beta CDR3 regions from RNA used iRepertoire nested multiplex PCR. TCRdb independently ran MiXCR on the multiplex PCR reads; one entry per CDR3 protein. The table shows fewer than 200,000 distinct CDR3 sequences, with 32% occurring only once. Sequenced: glioma tissue, nonneoplastic brain tissue, or PBMCs (not recorded which). These TCRs come from a human donor with low-grade glioma or glioblastoma, undergoing nonglioma brain surgery, or in good health (not recorded which).

This clonotype was detected many times. This chain uses TRBV20-1 with TRBJ1-3, with D maybe TRBD1 (5 bases). This CDR3 region has 14 residues. Trimming stripped 6 bases from V and 0 bases from J, with 12 bases between. Germline CDR1 DFQATT, CDR2 SNEGSKA (reference sequence). Here the CDR3 DNA reads TGCAGTGCAAGCGTTGACAGCTCTGGAAACACCATATATTTT. It codes for CSASVDSSGNTIYF.

This clonotype was seen many times. The chain couples TRBV20-1 to TRBJ1-2; 8 bases are shared with TRBD1. Trimming removed 1 base from V and 1 base from J; junction bases left unmatched: 5. This CDR3 is 15 amino acids long. Germline CDR1 and CDR2: DFQATT and SNEGSKA (reference sequence). The CDR3 nucleotides are TGCAGTGCTAGAGGAACGACAGGGGATAACTATGGCTACACCTTC. Its translation: CSARGTTGDNYGYTF.

In its sample, this clonotype was seen many times. The J gene is TRBJ2-5, the V gene TRBV27; 9 bases are shared with TRBD1. This CDR3 region has 17 residues. The ends lost 5 bases at V and 5 bases at J; junction bases unmatched: 15. Germline loops: CDR1 MNHEY, CDR2 SMNVEV (reference sequence). CDR3 sequence (DNA): TGTGCCAGCAGTCTCACTCCCCCGGGACAGGGAAGGGAGACCCAGTACTTC. Its protein product is CASSLTPPGQGRETQYF.

The chain carries TRBV6-2 or TRBV6-3 and TRBJ1-1, with D unresolved. V was pared by 5 bases and J by 1 base, with 14 bases between. The CDR3 loop spans 15 amino acids. Germline V gives CDR1 MNHEY, CDR2 SVGEGT. In DNA, the CDR3 is TGTGCCAGCAGTCGGCTAGCGGAGGGGAACACTGAAGCTTTCTTT. Translated, it gives CASSRLAEGNTEAFF.

On this clonotype: A much larger clone differs from this one at a single base, so this may be a read error. The conserved closing phenylalanine or tryptophan is absent in this CDR3, likely reflecting a read error. The chain is built from TRBV10-3 and TRBJ2-1, with D possibly matching TRBD2 (6 bases). Per the germline V gene, CDR1 is ENHRY and CDR2 is SYGVKD. V lost 10 bases to trimming and J lost 10 bases, with 14 bases between them. This CDR3 has 11 residues. DNA for the CDR3: TGTGCCAAAAGGGACTGGTTCGAGCAGTTCCTC. Residues: CAKRDWFEQFL.

This clonotype came up many times. The CDR3 region has the DNA TGTGCCATCAGTGATAGGCTAGCGGGAGCCTACAATGAGCAGTTCTTC. This translates into CAISDRLAGAYNEQFF. This chain links TRBV10-3 with TRBJ2-1, with TRBD2 identical over 10 bases. The CDR3 loop spans 16 amino acids. The trim removed 3 bases at V and 2 bases at J, leaving 4 bases unmatched. Germline CDR1 and CDR2: ENHRY and SYGVKD.

Regarding this clonotype: A junction end diverges from the germline sequence, so it may reflect a read error. This sequence joins TRBV4-3 and TRBJ1-4; 9 bases line up with TRBD1. Germline V gene sequence: CDR1 LGHNA, CDR2 YSLEER. The CDR3 sequence is 15 residues long. The CDR3 DNA reads TGCGCCAGCAGCCAAGGGGACAGGGTCGGTGAAAGACTGTTTTTT. Translated, it gives CASSQGDRVGERLFF.

The chain is built from TRBV20-1 and TRBJ2-1; 12 bases fit TRBD2. This CDR3 contains 15 residues. J was trimmed by 5 bases and V by 1 base; bases with no gene match: 3. The germline V gene encodes CDR1 DFQATT and CDR2 SNEGSKA (reference sequence). The CDR3 region is CSARGTSGIDNEQFF. CDR3 in DNA: TGCAGTGCTAGAGGGACTAGCGGGATAGACAATGAGCAGTTCTTC.

V gene TRBV30 combines with J gene TRBJ1-3; D call uncertain. Trimming left V 3 bases short and J 0 bases short, with 18 bases between. Germline assignment: CDR1 GTSNPN and CDR2 SVGIG (reference sequence). This CDR3 is built from 17 residues. The chain's CDR3 is CAWSFTPSTGSGNTIYF. Here the CDR3 DNA reads TGTGCCTGGAGCTTTACTCCCTCCACCGGCTCTGGAAACACCATATATTTT.

V usage is TRBV14 and J usage is TRBJ2-1, with TRBD2 matching 12 bases. V lost 5 bases and J lost 5; bases outside the gene matches: 10. Germline V lookup: CDR1 SGHDN, CDR2 FVKESK. The length of the CDR3 is 17 residues. The CDR3 region has the DNA TGTGCCAGCAGCTACAATTACGGACTAGCGGGAAACAATGAGCAGTTCTTC. Amino acids: CASSYNYGLAGNNEQFF.

At least ten counts were recorded for this clonotype. A much larger clone differs from this one at a single base, so this may be a read error. The chain uses TRBV6-2 or TRBV6-3 and TRBJ2-1; no reliable D call. The germline gives CDR1 MNHEY, CDR2 SVGEGT. CDR3 length: 13 residues. CDR3 bases: TGTGCCAGCACCAAAACCCGCTCGGATGAGCAGTCCTTC. It specifies CASTKTRSDEQSF.

The chain couples TRBV3-1 to TRBJ1-1; D uncertain. There are 13 residues in the CDR3. Germline V gene data show CDR1 as LGHDT and CDR2 as YNNKEL (reference sequence). Trimming took off 7 bases at V and 4 bases at J, with 13 bases between the two ends. CDR3 nucleotides: TGTGCCAGCACCCTCCGCGGGAGCACTGAAGCTTTCTTT. It codes for CASTLRGSTEAFF.

A remark on this clonotype: This may be a read error: a much more frequent sequence differs by one nucleotide. This chain joins TRBV3-1 and TRBJ1-6; possible D gene TRBD1, 5 bases. CDR1 and CDR2 (germline): LGHDT, YNNKEL (reference sequence). Trimming shortened V by 3 bases and J by 7 bases, and 10 bases separated the two germline ends. This CDR3 has 14 amino acids. Here the CDR3 reads CASSHRVDNSPLHF. CDR3 in DNA: TGTGCCAGCAGCCACAGGGTGGACAATTCACCCCTCCACTTT.

To note about this clonotype: A junction end diverges from the germline sequence, so it may reflect a read error. The chain carries TRBV7-6 and TRBJ2-7; maybe TRBD2 (5 bases). The CDR3 has 12 residues. Germline V CDR1 and CDR2: SGHVS, FNYEAQ. CDR3 protein: CANSPPGYEQYF. The CDR3 region has the DNA TGTGCCAACAGCCCCCCGGGGTACGAGCAGTACTTC.

The chain recombines TRBV2 with TRBJ1-1, with D possibly matching TRBD1 (5 bases). V lost 6 bases to trimming and J lost 6 bases, with 14 bases between them. The CDR3 covers 13 residues. CDR1 and CDR2 from the germline V gene are SNHLY and FYNNEI. CDR3 loop: CASREDNHAEAFF. CDR3 sequence (DNA): TGTGCCAGCAGAGAGGACAATCACGCTGAAGCTTTCTTT.